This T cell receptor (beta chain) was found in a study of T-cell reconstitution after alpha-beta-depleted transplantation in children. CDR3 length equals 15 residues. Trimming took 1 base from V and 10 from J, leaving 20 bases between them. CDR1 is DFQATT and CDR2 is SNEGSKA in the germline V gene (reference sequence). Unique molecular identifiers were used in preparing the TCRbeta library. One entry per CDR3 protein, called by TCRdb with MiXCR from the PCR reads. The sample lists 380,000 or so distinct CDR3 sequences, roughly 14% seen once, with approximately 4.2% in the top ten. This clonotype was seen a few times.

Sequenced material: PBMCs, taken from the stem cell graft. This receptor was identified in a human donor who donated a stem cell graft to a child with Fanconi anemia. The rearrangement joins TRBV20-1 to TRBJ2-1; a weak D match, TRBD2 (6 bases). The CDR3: CSARGGVIREREQFF. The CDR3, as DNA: TGCAGTGCTAGAGGGGGGGTTATTCGAGAGAGGGAGCAGTTCTTC.